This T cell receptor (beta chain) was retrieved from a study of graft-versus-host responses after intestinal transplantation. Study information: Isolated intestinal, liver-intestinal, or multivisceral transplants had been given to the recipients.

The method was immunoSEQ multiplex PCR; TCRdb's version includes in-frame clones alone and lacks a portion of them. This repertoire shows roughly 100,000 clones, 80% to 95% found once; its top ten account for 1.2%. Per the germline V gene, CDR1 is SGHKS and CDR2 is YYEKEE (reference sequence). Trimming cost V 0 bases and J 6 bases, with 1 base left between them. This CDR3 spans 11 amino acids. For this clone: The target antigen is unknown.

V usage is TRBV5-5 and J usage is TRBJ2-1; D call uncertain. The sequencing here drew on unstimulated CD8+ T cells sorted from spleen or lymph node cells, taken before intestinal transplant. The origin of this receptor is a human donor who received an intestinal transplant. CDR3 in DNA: TGTGCCAGCAGCTTGGCCAATGAGCAGTTCTTC. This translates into CASSLANEQFF.